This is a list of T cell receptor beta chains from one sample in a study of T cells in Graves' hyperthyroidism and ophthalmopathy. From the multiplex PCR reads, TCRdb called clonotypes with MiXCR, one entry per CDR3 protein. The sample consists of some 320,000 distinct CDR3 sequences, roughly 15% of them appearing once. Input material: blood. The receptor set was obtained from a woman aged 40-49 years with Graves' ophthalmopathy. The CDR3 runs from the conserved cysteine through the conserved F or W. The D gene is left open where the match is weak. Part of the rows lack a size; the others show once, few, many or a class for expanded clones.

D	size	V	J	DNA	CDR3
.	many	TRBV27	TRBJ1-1	TGTGCCAGCAGTCGTGTCAGCCTAAACACTGAAGCTTTCTTT	CASSRVSLNTEAFF
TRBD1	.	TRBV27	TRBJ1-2	TGTGCCAGCAGTTCTGTTATTCATGACAGGGGGCTTTCTAAGGGCTACACCTTC	CASSSVIHDRGLSKGYTF
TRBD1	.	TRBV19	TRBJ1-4	TGTGCCAGTAGTCAACCAGGGGGCAGTCGGGAAAAACTGTTTTTT	CASSQPGGSREKLFF
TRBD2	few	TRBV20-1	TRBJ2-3	TGCAGTGCAAAGCGGGGTAGCACAGATACGCAGTATTTT	CSAKRGSTDTQYF
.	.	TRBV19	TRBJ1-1	TGTGCCAGTAGTATTTCAGATTTCATGAACACTGAAGCTTTCTTT	CASSISDFMNTEAFF
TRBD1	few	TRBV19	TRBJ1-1	TGTGCCAGCCAGCCTTACAGGGGGCAGAGAATGAACACTGAAGCTTTCTTT	CASQPYRGQRMNTEAFF
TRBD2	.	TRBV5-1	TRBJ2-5	TGCGCCAGCAGCTTGGGACTAGCGGGGGGGCTGCAAGAGACCCAGTACTTC	CASSLGLAGGLQETQYF
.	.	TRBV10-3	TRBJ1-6	TGTGCCATCAGTGAGCTAATTCCCGTCTCACCCCTCCACTTT	CAISELIPVSPLHF
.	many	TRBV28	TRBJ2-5	TGTGCCAGCAGACGACAGGAAGAGACCCAGTACTTC	CASRRQEETQYF
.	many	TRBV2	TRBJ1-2	TGTGCCAGCAGTGAAAAAGGGGACGGATCATACTATGGCTACACCTTC	CASSEKGDGSYYGYTF
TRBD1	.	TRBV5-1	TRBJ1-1	TGCGCCAGCAGCTTGGCCTCAATCCGACAGGGCACTGAAGCTTTCTTT	CASSLASIRQGTEAFF
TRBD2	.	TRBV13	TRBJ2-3	TGTGCCAGCAGCCCGACGACTAGCGGGTATTTCACAGATACGCAGTATTTT	CASSPTTSGYFTDTQYF
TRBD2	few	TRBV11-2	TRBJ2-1	TGTGCCAGCAGCTTAGTGGGAGGGCCGGGTGAGCAGTTCTTC	CASSLVGGPGEQFF
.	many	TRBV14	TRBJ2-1	TGTGCCAGCAGCCAAGGCCCTAGCTTTGGAGGTCTATCGCAGTTCTTC	CASSQGPSFGGLSQFF
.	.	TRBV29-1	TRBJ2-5	TGCAGCGTTGAATGGTCCAGATGGCAAGAGACCCAGTACTTC	CSVEWSRWQETQYF
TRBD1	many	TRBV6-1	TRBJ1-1	TGTGCCAGCAGTCGGGCAGGGGGGGCGAACACTGAAGCTTTCTTT	CASSRAGGANTEAFF
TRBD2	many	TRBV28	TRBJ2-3	TGTGCCAGCAAAGTGGGGGGGAAAACAGATACGCAGTATTTT	CASKVGGKTDTQYF
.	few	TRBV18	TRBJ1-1	TGTGCCAGCTCACTAAACCAACAGAAATACACTGAAGCTTTCTTT	CASSLNQQKYTEAFF
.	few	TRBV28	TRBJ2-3	TGTGCCAGCAGGCAAGGGAGCTGGGCGCAGTATTTT	CASRQGSWAQYF
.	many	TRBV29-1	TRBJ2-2	TGCAGCGTCCTAAGGGGGGGAGAATTCACCGGGGAGCTGTTTTTT	CSVLRGGEFTGELFF
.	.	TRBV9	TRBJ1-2	TGTGCCAGCAGAGCCCTGACACAGGGTTGGGGCTACACCTTC	CASRALTQGWGYTF
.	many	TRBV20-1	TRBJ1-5	TGCAGTGCTGTACAGGGTGGCAATCAGCCCCAGCATTTT	CSAVQGGNQPQHF